The rows below give T cell receptor beta chains drawn from one sample of a study of blood T cell repertoires in COVID-19. Assay: immunoSEQ multiplex PCR; the TCRdb copy retains only in-frame clones and omits some. Found here are about 200,000 clones, roughly 82% of them singletons; the top ten hold under 6.5%. Sequenced material: PBMCs or T cells enriched from blood (not recorded which). The receptors were sampled from an older woman with acute COVID-19. Each CDR3 is given with its conserved first and last residue. A D gene is named only where the DNA matches it firmly. Clone size is shown for a subset of rows, as once, few, many or a class of expanded clone.

abundance,j_gene,v_gene,d_gene,CDR3nt,CDR3aa
.,TRBJ2-7,TRBV6-5,.,TGTGCCAGCAGTTACGGAGTGGCAGTACCCAACTACGAGCAGTACTTC,CASSYGVAVPNYEQYF
.,TRBJ1-1,TRBV5-1,TRBD1,TGCGCCAGCAGCTGGATACAGGGGGCAGGCGATGAAGCTTTCTTT,CASSWIQGAGDEAFF
.,TRBJ2-5,TRBV19,.,TGTGCCAGTAGTATTAGGCTGGGCGAAGAGACCCAGTACTTC,CASSIRLGEETQYF
.,TRBJ1-1,TRBV6-5,.,TGTGCCAGCAGTTACTCTCGATGGACAGAAGCTTTCTTT,CASSYSRWTEAFF
.,TRBJ1-1,TRBV18,.,TGTGCCAGCTCACGGGGTCCGCTTAACCAGGGTGGCATGAACACTGAAGCTTTCTTT,CASSRGPLNQGGMNTEAFF
.,TRBJ2-3,TRBV5-1,.,TGCGCCAGCAGTCCCGGAGGAAACACAGATACGCAGTATTTT,CASSPGGNTDTQYF
.,TRBJ1-4,TRBV12-5,.,TGTGGCAACCCCCGGGAGTTTACGAATGAAAAACTGTTTTTT,CGNPREFTNEKLFF
.,TRBJ1-5,TRBV19,TRBD1,TGTGCCAGCCAAAACCGGGGACAGTATAGCAATCAGCCCCAGCATTTT,CASQNRGQYSNQPQHF
.,TRBJ2-5,TRBV5-4,TRBD2,TGTGCCAGCAGCTCCCATCGACTAGCGGCTACGGAGACCCAGTACTTC,CASSSHRLAATETQYF
many,TRBJ1-1,TRBV13,TRBD1,TGTGCCAGCAGTCAAAGAACAGGGGGGAACACTGAAGCTTTCTTT,CASSQRTGGNTEAFF
once,TRBJ2-2,TRBV6-2/TRBV6-3,.,TGTGCCAGCAGTTACCCCACCAGGGCCACCGGGGAGCTGTTTTTT,CASSYPTRATGELFF
once,TRBJ1-6,TRBV5-1,.,TGCGCCAGCAGCGTCGGACTTACCGGGGGACCCCTCCACTTT,CASSVGLTGGPLHF
.,TRBJ2-7,TRBV2,TRBD2,TGTGCCAGCAGGGCCGGGACTATCTGGGAGCAGTACTTC,CASRAGTIWEQYF
.,TRBJ2-4,TRBV19,.,TGTGCCACATTAGGGGTCGGCCGGGGGATCATTCAGTACTTC,CATLGVGRGIIQYF
.,TRBJ2-1,TRBV12-5,.,TGTGCTAGTGCCCCTGGAAAGGAGGGGTCCAATGAGCAGTTCTTC,CASAPGKEGSNEQFF
.,TRBJ2-1,TRBV7-2,.,TGTGCCAGCAGCTCGTCAACCGGACAGCCGCAGTTCTTC,CASSSSTGQPQFF
.,TRBJ1-2,TRBV10-3,TRBD1,TGTGCCATCAGTACGGGACAGCTTAACTATGGCTACACCTTC,CAISTGQLNYGYTF
few,TRBJ2-5,TRBV5-4,TRBD2,TGTGCCAGCAGCGTGACTAGCGGGGGGCGGGCAGAGACCCAGTACTTC,CASSVTSGGRAETQYF
.,TRBJ2-3,TRBV7-8,TRBD1,TGTGCCAGCAGCTTATTAGGGGGCCGTAGCACAGATACGCAGTATTTT,CASSLLGGRSTDTQYF
.,TRBJ2-5,TRBV18,.,TGTGCCAGCTCACCTGCCGGCCAAGAGACCCAGTACTTC,CASSPAGQETQYF
.,TRBJ2-5,TRBV2,.,TGTGCCGGCGGAGAGACCCAGTACTTC,CAGGETQYF
.,TRBJ1-6,TRBV30,.,TGTGCCTGGAGAAATTCCATGGACAGTAATTCACCCCTCCACTTT,CAWRNSMDSNSPLHF
once,TRBJ1-1,TRBV7-2,.,TGTGCCAGCAGGATCCCCGCGGGTAACACTGAAGCTTTCTTT,CASRIPAGNTEAFF
.,TRBJ1-6,TRBV6-5,.,TGTGCCAGCAGGGAGGAACAGGGCGTGAGTTCACCCCTCCACTTT,CASREEQGVSSPLHF
.,TRBJ1-5,TRBV21-1,.,TGTGCCAGCAGCAAAGGAATAACCGAGACAGGGGGGAGAGGTCAGCCCCAGCATTTT,CASSKGITETGGRGQPQHF
few,TRBJ2-7,TRBV6-6,.,TGTGCCAGCAGGGTACTACATGAGCAGTACTTC,CASRVLHEQYF
.,TRBJ1-1,TRBV27,.,TGTGCCAGCAGTTCTCGGGGTCCCGGGTCTTTCTTT,CASSSRGPGSFF
few,TRBJ2-7,TRBV29-1,TRBD1,TGCAGCGTTGAATGGTGGACAGGGGGCATCTACGAGCAGTACTTC,CSVEWWTGGIYEQYF
once,TRBJ2-3,TRBV6-2/TRBV6-3,.,TGTGCCAGCAGTAACGAATTACGAGTCGGGGATACGCAGTATTTT,CASSNELRVGDTQYF
.,TRBJ2-1,TRBV9,TRBD2,TGTGCCAGCAGCGCTAGCGGGAGTTTAAATGAGCAGTTCTTC,CASSASGSLNEQFF
.,TRBJ1-6,TRBV28,.,TGTGCCAGTAGAGGGACATCGGAAGGATCCTATAATTCACCCCTCCACTTT,CASRGTSEGSYNSPLHF
.,TRBJ1-2,TRBV4-3,.,TGCGCCAGCAGCCAAGATCAGGGGCAGCCGACTTTGGCCGGGGGCTACACCTTC,CASSQDQGQPTLAGGYTF
.,TRBJ2-1,TRBV11-3,TRBD1,TGTGCCAGCAGTGCAAGGGGGCGCAACAATGAGCAGTTCTTC,CASSARGRNNEQFF
few,TRBJ2-1,TRBV10-3,TRBD2,TGTGCCATCAGTGGATCTAGCGGGGGGGAGGGTTACAATGAGCAGTTCTTC,CAISGSSGGEGYNEQFF
.,TRBJ1-1,TRBV7-9,.,TGTGCCAGCAGCTTCACAGCGAACACTGAAGCTTTCTTT,CASSFTANTEAFF
.,TRBJ2-1,TRBV6-5,TRBD2,TGTGCCAGCAGGCTAGCGGGGGGATACAATGAGCAGTTCTTC,CASRLAGGYNEQFF
.,TRBJ1-1,TRBV12-3/TRBV12-4,.,TGTGCCAGCAGTTTGTTTGGGGGGACTGAAGCTTTCTTT,CASSLFGGTEAFF